Shown below are 13 T cell receptor beta chains from a single sample sequenced in a study of T cells after yellow fever vaccination. MiXCR, applied by TCRdb to the 5' RACE reads, yields one record per CDR3 protein. The sample carries over 250,000 distinct CDR3 sequences, roughly 4.3% recorded once. This specimen was PBMCs, taken 5 days after the yellow fever booster vaccination. These receptors all come from a man between 18 and 29 years old who received the YFV17D yellow fever vaccine.

This clonotype was found a few times. This sequence joins TRBV19 and TRBJ1-1; D call uncertain. This CDR3 is built from 14 residues. With 4 bases removed from V and 1 base from J, the gap between germline ends came to 10 bases. Germline V gene sequence: CDR1 LNHDA, CDR2 SQIVND (reference sequence). This CDR3 reads CASSTDPGNTEAFF. DNA for the CDR3: TGTGCCAGTAGTACTGACCCAGGGAACACTGAAGCTTTCTTT.

The rearrangement joins TRBV9 to TRBJ2-3, with D unresolved. The germline CDR1 and CDR2 sequences are SGDLS and YYNGEE. Trimming removed 0 bases at V and 2 bases at J, with 7 bases between. This CDR3 is built from 14 residues. The CDR3 nucleotides are TGTGCCAGCAGCGTAGGGGAAAACACAGATACGCAGTATTTT. It specifies CASSVGENTDTQYF. The variable domain in full, with the rest retrieved from reference TRBV9 and TRBJ2-3, is DSGVTQTPKHLITATGQRVTLRCSPRSGDLSVYWYQQSLDQGLQFLIQYYNGEERAKGNILERFSAQQFPDLHSELNLSSLELGDSALYFCASSVGENTDTQYFGPGTRLTVL.

The J gene is TRBJ2-4, the V gene TRBV20-1; D gene uncertain. The V end lost 1 base, the J end lost 0 bases, and 16 bases lay between the germline ends. The CDR3 is 17 residues long. Germline lookup yields CDR1 DFQATT and CDR2 SNEGSKA (reference sequence). This CDR3 reads CSARGPPSTLAKNIQYF. As DNA, the CDR3 is TGCAGTGCTAGAGGCCCTCCATCGACCCTAGCCAAAAACATTCAGTACTTC.

This clonotype has ten or more counts. The gene calls are TRBV10-3 and TRBJ2-6; no clear D. The CDR3 totals 16 residues. V lost 0 bases and J lost 0, with 6 bases in between. In germline, CDR1 is ENHRY, CDR2 SYGVKD. In DNA form, the CDR3 reads TGTGCCATCAGTGAGTCGACCCCCTCTGGGGCCAACGTCCTGACTTTC. Translating it yields CAISESTPSGANVLTF.

This clonotype was detected only a few times. The V call is TRBV6-6, the J call TRBJ2-1, with D maybe TRBD2 (7 bases). V was clipped by 5 bases and J by 8 bases, with 16 bases between them. This CDR3 is built from 14 residues. Looked up from germline, CDR1 is MNHNY and CDR2 is SVGAGI (reference sequence). The CDR3 here is CASSAWGGEDEQFF. The CDR3 nucleotides are TGTGCCAGCAGTGCCTGGGGGGGCGAAGATGAGCAGTTCTTC.

J is TRBJ2-5 and V is TRBV5-1; D ambiguous. Trimming left V 0 bases short and J 4 bases short, with 10 bases between. This CDR3 comprises 14 residues. CDR1 is SGHRS and CDR2 is YFSETQ in the germline V gene. In DNA, the CDR3 is TGCGCCAGCAGCTTGGACCCACTCGTAGAGACCCAGTACTTC. It codes for CASSLDPLVETQYF.

This clonotype was counted at least ten times. The V gene is TRBV29-1, the J gene TRBJ2-4; the D call may be TRBD1 or TRBD2 (5 bases each). Germline V gene lookup returns CDR1 SQVTM and CDR2 ANQGSEA. The V end was cut by 3 bases, the J end by 9 bases, with 18 bases between. The CDR3 loop spans 14 amino acids. The CDR3 loop reads CSVDSPGPTFIQYF. In nucleotides, the CDR3 is TGCAGCGTTGATTCTCCGGGGCCAACGTTCATTCAGTACTTC.

This clonotype was seen at least ten times. V gene TRBV5-5 combines with J gene TRBJ2-3; the D gene is possibly TRBD1 (6 bases). Germline CDR1 SGHKS, CDR2 YYEKEE (reference sequence). The CDR3 consists of 15 residues. V was clipped by 5 bases and J by 2 bases, with 15 bases between them. The CDR3 region has the DNA TGTGCCAGCAGTCCGGGACATCGGGACACAGATACGCAGTATTTT. Its protein product is CASSPGHRDTDTQYF.

The rearrangement links TRBV27 to TRBJ1-6; 12 positions agree with TRBD1. The V segment lost 4 bases and the J segment 6 bases; nucleotides outside the gene matches: 1. The CDR3 is made up of 15 amino acids. The germline V gene has CDR1 MNHEY and CDR2 SMNVEV (reference sequence). CDR3 sequence: CASSWDRGRNSPLHF. The CDR3 region has the DNA TGTGCCAGCAGTTGGGACAGGGGGCGTAATTCACCCCTCCACTTT.

This clonotype was counted only a few times. The rearrangement joins TRBV4-2 to TRBJ2-3, with 8 bases that match TRBD2. There are 14 residues in the CDR3. After removal of 8 bases from V and 2 bases from J, the junction contained 6 bases not matched to a gene. The germline V gene encodes CDR1 LGHNA and CDR2 YNFKEQ. Here the CDR3 reads CASQAGLVTDTQYF. The CDR3, as DNA: TGTGCCAGCCAGGCGGGACTAGTCACAGATACGCAGTATTTT.

This clonotype was counted only a few times. The CDR3 is CASSLDETSGRSYEQYF. DNA for the CDR3: TGCGCCAGCAGCTTGGATGAGACTAGCGGGCGCTCCTACGAGCAGTACTTC. This rearrangement joins TRBV5-1 to TRBJ2-7; 10 bases match TRBD2. The V segment lost 0 bases and the J segment 0 bases; nucleotides outside the gene matches: 6. The V gene's germline CDR1 is SGHRS and CDR2 YFSETQ. This CDR3 has 17 amino acids.

This clonotype came up a few times. V is TRBV5-1 and J is TRBJ2-3; tentatively, D is TRBD2 (6 bases). Germline V gene lookup returns CDR1 SGHRS and CDR2 YFSETQ. This CDR3 contains 15 residues. With 0 bases removed from V and 9 bases from J, the gap between germline ends came to 17 bases. In DNA, the CDR3 is TGCGCCAGCAGCTTGGACAGGACTACGTTGGCGACGCAGTATTTT. It codes for CASSLDRTTLATQYF.

This clonotype appeared many times. The genes are TRBV7-2 and TRBJ2-2, with D unresolved. The CDR3 sequence is 14 residues long. The germline V and J ends were trimmed by 0 bases and 6 bases, with 8 bases remaining between them. Germline values: CDR1 SGHTA, CDR2 FQGNSA. CDR3 amino acids: CASSLAAFSGELFF. The CDR3, as DNA: TGTGCCAGCAGCTTAGCGGCGTTTTCCGGGGAGCTGTTTTTT.